This T cell receptor beta chain was recorded in a study of blood T cells in healthy people across ages. This clonotype was seen a handful of times. The junction had 9 bases not matched to a gene; V was cut back by 4 bases and J by 8 bases. The CDR3 runs to 15 residues. Germline values: CDR1 KGHSH, CDR2 LQKENI. It was with a sample-barcoded 5' primer and a J-beta primer mix that a second PCR of roughly 6 to 11 cycles was run. Each cDNA molecule was tagged by a template-switch adaptor that had 12 random nucleotides. MiXCR was run by TCRdb on the 5' RACE reads, yielding one entry per CDR3 protein. The sample yields about 730,000 distinct CDR3 sequences, 43% seen once.

The genes are TRBV18 and TRBJ2-1; 9 positions agree with TRBD2. The receptor was derived from a woman aged 55-70 years in good health. Sequenced: blood. The CDR3 DNA reads as TGTGCCAGCTCACAACCGGGACTAGCACGTGATGAGCAGTTCTTC. It codes for CASSQPGLARDEQFF.